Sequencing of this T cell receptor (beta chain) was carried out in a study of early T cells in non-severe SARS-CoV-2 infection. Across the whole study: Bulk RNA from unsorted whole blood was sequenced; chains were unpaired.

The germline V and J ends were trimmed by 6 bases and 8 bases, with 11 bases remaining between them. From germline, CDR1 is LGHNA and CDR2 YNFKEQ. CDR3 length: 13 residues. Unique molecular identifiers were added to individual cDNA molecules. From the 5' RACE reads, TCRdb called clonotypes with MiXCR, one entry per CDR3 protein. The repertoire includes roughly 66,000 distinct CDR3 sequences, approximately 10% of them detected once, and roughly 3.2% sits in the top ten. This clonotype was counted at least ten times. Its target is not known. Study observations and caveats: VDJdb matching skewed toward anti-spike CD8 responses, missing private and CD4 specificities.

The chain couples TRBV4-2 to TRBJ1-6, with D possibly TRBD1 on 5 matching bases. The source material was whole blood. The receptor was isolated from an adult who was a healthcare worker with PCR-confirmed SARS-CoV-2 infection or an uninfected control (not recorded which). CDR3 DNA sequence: TGTGCCAGCAGTTCAGGGTTGGATTCACCCCTCCACTTT. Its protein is CASSSGLDSPLHF.